This record looks at one T cell receptor beta chain sequence and its context. TCRdb reprocessed the RT-PCR reads with MiXCR, giving one entry per CDR3 protein. The sample yields about a million distinct CDR3 sequences, about a sixth seen once. The data derive from a study of patients and donors after allogeneic stem cell transplantation. Germline V CDR1 and CDR2: MNHNS, SASEGT. The trim removed 6 bases at V and 3 bases at J, leaving 5 bases unmatched. This CDR3 is built from 14 residues. The source material was blood, either unsorted or a sorted T cell fraction (not recorded which). This TCR was sampled from a human donor who was either an allogeneic HSCT recipient or a stem cell or donor lymphocyte infusion donor (not recorded which). It is not recorded whose cells these are; they may come from a transplant donor. This chain joins TRBV6-1 and TRBJ1-5, with 7 bases lining up with TRBD1. The CDR3, as DNA: TGTGCCAGCAGCCAGGGGGACAACAATCAGCCCCAGCATTTT. Translating it yields CASSQGDNNQPQHF.